These 13 T cell receptor beta chains share one sample of origin, sequenced in a study of OX40 agonist ivuxolimab in advanced cancers. The protocol was immunoSEQ multiplex PCR, while the TCRdb copy is restricted to in-frame clones and leaves out a portion. The sample lists some 87,000 clones, roughly 91% occurring once. The input for sequencing was CD4+ or CD8+ T cells sorted from blood, taken in a trial of the OX40 agonist ivuxolimab. The source of these receptors is an adult with an advanced solid tumor such as melanoma, head and neck, liver or kidney cancer.

The V and J genes are TRBV5-1 and TRBJ1-1; D is undetermined. Between the trimmed V and J ends, which lost 4 bases and 2 bases, there was a span of 6 bases. The CDR3 has 12 residues. CDR1 SGHRS and CDR2 YFSETQ come from the germline V gene. The CDR3 DNA follows: TGCGCCAGCAGCCCAGATAACACTGAAGCTTTCTTT. This encodes CASSPDNTEAFF.

This rearrangement joins TRBV6-5 to TRBJ2-7; 7 positions match TRBD2. Germline V gene lookup returns CDR1 MNHEY and CDR2 SVGAGI. V was pared by 4 bases and J by 0 bases, with 6 bases of the junction left unmatched. The CDR3 loop spans 15 amino acids. For the CDR3, the DNA is TGTGCCAGCAGTTCGGGAGGCACCAACTCCTACGAGCAGTACTTC. Translated, it gives CASSSGGTNSYEQYF.

The V call is TRBV7-2, the J call TRBJ2-7, with TRBD2 matching over 9 bases. V lost 6 bases to trimming and J lost 7 bases; unmatched junction nucleotides: 16. The CDR3 spans 16 residues. Germline CDR1 and CDR2: SGHTA and FQGNSA. CDR3 sequence (DNA): TGTGCCAGCAGACCAGACCCTAGCGGGGCCCCGTGGGAGCAGTACTTC. Translated, it gives CASRPDPSGAPWEQYF.

The chain recombines TRBV28 with TRBJ1-2; D is perhaps TRBD1 (5 bases). CDR3 length: 14 residues. The ends were cut back, 5 bases at V and 3 bases at J, with 13 bases in the middle. The germline gives CDR1 MDHEN, CDR2 SYDVKM. The CDR3 loop reads CASSVGTDYYGYTF. DNA of the CDR3: TGTGCCAGCAGTGTCGGGACCGACTACTATGGCTACACCTTC.

This chain links TRBV9 with TRBJ1-1, with TRBD1 matching 7 bases. V shed 2 bases and J 0 bases; nucleotides not matched to a gene: 4. CDR3 length: 15 residues. Germline CDR1 and CDR2: SGDLS and YYNGEE. CDR3 amino acids: CASSVQGGMNTEAFF. CDR3 DNA sequence: TGTGCCAGCAGCGTCCAGGGGGGGATGAACACTGAAGCTTTCTTT.

This clone was recorded a few times. The chain links TRBV6-4 to TRBJ2-7; 9 nucleotides agree with TRBD2. V was pared by 4 bases and J by 2 bases, with 3 bases of the junction left unmatched. Germline CDR1 is MRHNA and CDR2 is SNTAGT. The CDR3 totals 14 residues. The DNA of the CDR3 is TGTGCCAGCAGTGTCGCGGGAGGGCCCTACGAGCAGTACTTC. The encoded protein is CASSVAGGPYEQYF.

The chain couples TRBV6-5 to TRBJ2-5; D tentatively fits TRBD1 or TRBD2 (5 bases each). V lost 2 bases, J lost 5 bases, and 15 bases lay in between. CDR1 is MNHEY and CDR2 is SVGAGI in the germline V gene. The CDR3 totals 15 residues. The CDR3 is CASSYDGTFSETQYF. CDR3 in DNA: TGTGCCAGCAGTTACGATGGGACGTTTTCTGAGACCCAGTACTTC.

J is TRBJ2-7 and V is TRBV5-4; D is possibly TRBD1 (6 bases). V gave up 4 bases and J gave up 3 bases, with 20 bases separating them. Germline V gene lookup returns CDR1 SGHNT and CDR2 YYREEE (reference sequence). This CDR3 comprises 16 residues. In DNA, the CDR3 is TGTGCCAGCAGCCCAGGGGTAGGGGGACCTAACTACGAGCAGTACTTC. It is translated as CASSPGVGGPNYEQYF.

The J gene is TRBJ2-7, the V gene TRBV19, with 12 bases fitting TRBD2. Unmatched junction bases numbered 11, after V lost 6 bases and J lost 2 bases. CDR3 length equals 17 residues. The germline V gene has CDR1 LNHDA and CDR2 SQIVND (reference sequence). The CDR3 loop reads CASRGAPLAGGPYEQYF. In DNA, the CDR3 is TGTGCCAGTAGGGGGGCGCCCCTAGCGGGAGGGCCCTACGAGCAGTACTTC.

The rearrangement uses TRBV27 and TRBJ2-2; 7 bases are a match to TRBD1. This CDR3 region has 17 residues. CDR1 is MNHEY, CDR2 SMNVEV, per germline (reference sequence). Germline trimming cut 5 bases from V and 4 bases from J; bases unmatched to any gene: 13. CDR3 loop: CASSPPGQLVGTGELFF. The CDR3 DNA follows: TGTGCCAGCAGTCCCCCGGGACAGCTCGTTGGCACCGGGGAGCTGTTTTTT.

This chain joins TRBV7-2 and TRBJ2-1; TRBD2 is a possible D gene (5 bases). V lost 3 bases and J lost 8, with 8 bases in between. Germline lookup yields CDR1 SGHTA and CDR2 FQGNSA. The CDR3 has 12 amino acids. The CDR3, as DNA: TGTGCCAGCAGCTTGCTAGCATATGAGCAGTTCTTC. Its protein is CASSLLAYEQFF.

The count of this clone is one. The chain carries TRBV6-5 and TRBJ2-1; 9 bases line up with TRBD1. Trimming cost V 6 bases and J 6 bases; bases outside gene matches: 6. The CDR3 totals 14 residues. Per germline, CDR1 MNHEY and CDR2 SVGAGI. The CDR3 DNA reads as TGTGCCAGCAGCCGGGACAGGGTTACCAATGAGCAGTTCTTC. It encodes CASSRDRVTNEQFF.

The chain combines TRBV4-2 with TRBJ1-3; the D gene is possibly TRBD1 (5 bases). The CDR3 has 17 amino acids. Germline CDR1 is LGHNA and CDR2 is YNFKEQ. Trimming removed 0 bases from V and 2 bases from J, with 14 bases in between. This CDR3 is CASSQDFSSRAGNTIYF. The CDR3 region has the DNA TGTGCCAGCAGCCAAGACTTTTCAAGCAGGGCTGGAAACACCATATATTTT.